Listed below are T cell receptor beta chains from one sample, sequenced in a study of T cells in Graves' hyperthyroidism and ophthalmopathy. TCRdb itself ran the multiplex PCR reads through MiXCR, one entry per CDR3 protein. This table holds a few hundred thousand distinct CDR3 sequences, 15% to 17% found once. The specimen sequenced was blood. The receptors were sampled from a woman in her late teens or twenties with Graves' hyperthyroidism. CDR3s include the opening cysteine and the closing phenylalanine or tryptophan. A D gene is named only where the DNA matches it firmly. The size field is filled for only some rows; it gives once, few, many or a size class.

D,J,size,V,CDR3,DNA
TRBD2,TRBJ2-5,many,TRBV20-1,CSAPGGVETQYF,TGCAGTGCCCCTGGGGGGGTAGAGACCCAGTACTTC
TRBD1,TRBJ1-5,many,TRBV28,CASSRSRDSRNQPQHF,TGTGCCAGCAGCCGCTCCCGGGACAGCCGCAATCAGCCCCAGCATTTT
NA,TRBJ2-7,few,TRBV3-1,CATPAGAHEQYF,TGTGCCACCCCCGCGGGGGCCCACGAGCAGTACTTC
NA,TRBJ2-1,NA,TRBV3-1,CASSQDLTRDEQFF,TGTGCCAGCAGCCAAGATCTGACCAGGGATGAGCAGTTCTTC
TRBD2,TRBJ2-7,NA,TRBV6-5,CASSWGLAATYEQYF,TGTGCCAGCAGTTGGGGACTAGCGGCTACCTACGAGCAGTACTTC
NA,TRBJ2-3,few,TRBV29-1,CSSRAQLLDTQYF,TGCAGCTCCCGGGCACAGCTATTGGATACGCAGTATTTT
NA,TRBJ1-4,many,TRBV7-9,CASSPRGTPNEKLFF,TGTGCCAGCAGCCCCAGGGGAACGCCTAATGAAAAACTGTTTTTT
NA,TRBJ2-7,NA,TRBV29-1,CSVGGDRHEEQYF,TGCAGCGTTGGTGGGGACCGACATGAAGAGCAGTACTTC
TRBD1,TRBJ1-4,few,TRBV5-4,CASSPGTGAGKLFF,TGTGCCAGCAGCCCTGGGACAGGGGCCGGAAAACTGTTTTTT
NA,TRBJ1-6,few,TRBV12-5,CASGVSSYNSPLHF,TGTGCTAGTGGGGTGAGCTCCTATAATTCACCCCTCCACTTT
TRBD1,TRBJ2-1,many,TRBV11-2,CASSGTGVGEQFF,TGTGCCAGCAGCGGTACAGGGGTTGGTGAGCAGTTCTTC
NA,TRBJ1-1,many,TRBV5-4,CASRDRLNTEAFF,TGTGCCAGCAGGGACAGACTAAACACTGAAGCTTTCTTT
NA,TRBJ2-1,many,TRBV13,CASSLVRQGRYEQFF,TGTGCCAGCAGCTTAGTTAGGCAGGGTCGCTATGAGCAGTTCTTC
TRBD2,TRBJ2-1,few,TRBV6-6,CASSYSPLAEPNEQFF,TGTGCCAGCAGTTACTCTCCGCTAGCGGAGCCCAATGAGCAGTTCTTC
NA,TRBJ1-2,few,TRBV19,CASSSVDTDYGYTF,TGTGCCAGTAGTTCTGTAGACACCGACTATGGCTACACCTTC
NA,TRBJ2-7,few,TRBV27,CASSLNTGSPYEQYF,TGTGCCAGCAGTTTAAACACCGGGTCACCCTACGAGCAGTACTTC
TRBD2,TRBJ2-5,NA,TRBV4-2,CASSQAGGPEETQYF,TGTGCCAGCAGCCAAGCGGGGGGGCCGGAGGAGACCCAGTACTTC
NA,TRBJ1-4,many,TRBV6-1,CASSTDPRGATNEKLFF,TGTGCCAGCAGCACGGACCCTCGGGGCGCAACTAATGAAAAACTGTTTTTT
NA,TRBJ2-2,many,TRBV15,CATSRAQDSAQTGELFF,TGTGCCACCAGCAGAGCGCAGGATAGCGCACAGACCGGGGAGCTGTTTTTT
TRBD1,TRBJ2-1,many,TRBV30,CAWSRGTPRGNEQFF,TGTGCCTGGAGCAGGGGGACGCCGCGCGGCAATGAGCAGTTCTTC
TRBD1,TRBJ2-5,many,TRBV20-1,CSASGQGTLHPKTQYF,TGCAGTGCCTCGGGACAGGGGACTCTCCACCCGAAGACCCAGTACTTC
NA,TRBJ2-7,many,TRBV5-5,CASSLVPALSGEQYF,TGTGCCAGCAGCTTGGTGCCAGCACTCTCCGGGGAGCAGTACTTC
TRBD1,TRBJ1-5,many,TRBV12-3/TRBV12-4,CASSLDRGYSNQPQHF,TGTGCCAGCAGTTTGGACAGGGGTTATAGCAATCAGCCCCAGCATTTT
NA,TRBJ2-7,many,TRBV29-1,CSVEFPGSAYEQYF,TGCAGCGTTGAATTTCCAGGTTCGGCCTACGAGCAGTACTTC
NA,TRBJ2-5,many,TRBV7-2,CASSLELGLPRGTQYF,TGTGCCAGCAGCTTAGAGTTGGGACTTCCACGGGGGACCCAGTACTTC
NA,TRBJ1-2,many,TRBV7-2,CASSGIISVSVDGYTF,TGTGCCAGCAGCGGTATCATCTCGGTATCCGTGGACGGCTACACCTTC
NA,TRBJ1-2,many,TRBV27,CASSFGGGGYTF,TGTGCCAGCAGTTTCGGGGGTGGAGGCTACACCTTC
NA,TRBJ2-5,many,TRBV3-1,CASGKWGAAGQETQYF,TGTGCCAGCGGGAAGTGGGGAGCGGCGGGACAAGAGACCCAGTACTTC